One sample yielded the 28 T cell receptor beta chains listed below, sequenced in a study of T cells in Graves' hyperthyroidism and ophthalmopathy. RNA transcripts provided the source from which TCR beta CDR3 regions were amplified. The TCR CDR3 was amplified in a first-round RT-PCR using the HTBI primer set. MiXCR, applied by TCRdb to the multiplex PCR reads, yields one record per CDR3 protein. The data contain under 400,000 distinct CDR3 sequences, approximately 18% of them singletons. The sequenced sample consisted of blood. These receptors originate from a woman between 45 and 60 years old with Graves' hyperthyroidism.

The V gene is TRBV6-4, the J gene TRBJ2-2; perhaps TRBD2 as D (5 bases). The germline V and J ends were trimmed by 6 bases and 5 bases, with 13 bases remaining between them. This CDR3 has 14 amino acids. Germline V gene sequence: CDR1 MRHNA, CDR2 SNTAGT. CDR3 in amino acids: CASSVSGDTGELFF. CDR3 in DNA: TGTGCCAGCAGCGTTTCCGGGGATACCGGGGAGCTGTTTTTT.

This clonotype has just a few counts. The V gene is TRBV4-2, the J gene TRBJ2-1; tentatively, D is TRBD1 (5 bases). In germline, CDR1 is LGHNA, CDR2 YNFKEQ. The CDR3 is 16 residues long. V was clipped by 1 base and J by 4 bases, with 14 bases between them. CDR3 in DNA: TGTGCCAGCAGCCAAGTCCCAGGGCCAAATTACAATGAGCAGTTCTTC. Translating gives CASSQVPGPNYNEQFF.

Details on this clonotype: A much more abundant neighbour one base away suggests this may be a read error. The CDR3 region has the DNA TGTGCCAGCAGTTCCCTTTCGGGGGAAACCACAGATACGCAGTATTTT. Its protein is CASSSLSGETTDTQYF. The chain carries TRBV2 and TRBJ2-3, with a weak D call TRBD2 (6 bases). Trimming cost V 5 bases and J 2 bases, with 17 bases left between them. From germline, CDR1 is SNHLY and CDR2 FYNNEI. The CDR3 has 16 residues.

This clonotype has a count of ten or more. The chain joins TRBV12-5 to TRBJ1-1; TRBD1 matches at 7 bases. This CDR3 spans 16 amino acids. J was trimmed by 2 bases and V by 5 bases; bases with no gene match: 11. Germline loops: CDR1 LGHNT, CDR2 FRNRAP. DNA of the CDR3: TGTGCTAGTGGTCCCTGGACAGGCGGACTCAACACTGAAGCTTTCTTT. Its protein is CASGPWTGGLNTEAFF.

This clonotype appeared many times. The CDR3 DNA is TGTGCCAGCAGCTACGGGACAGGGGGCCGGGGGACTGAAGCTTTCTTT. It translates to CASSYGTGGRGTEAFF. This chain connects TRBV5-8 to TRBJ1-1; 12 bases agree with TRBD1. Trimming took 3 bases from V and 5 from J; bases not matched to a gene: 8. Germline lookup yields CDR1 SGHTS and CDR2 YDEGEE. CDR3 length: 16 residues.

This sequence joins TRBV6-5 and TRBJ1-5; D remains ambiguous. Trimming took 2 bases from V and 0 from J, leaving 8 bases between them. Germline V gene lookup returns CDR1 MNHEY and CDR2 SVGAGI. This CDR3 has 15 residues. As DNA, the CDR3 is TGTGCCAGCAGTTACCAAGGATATAGCAATCAGCCCCAGCATTTT. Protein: CASSYQGYSNQPQHF.

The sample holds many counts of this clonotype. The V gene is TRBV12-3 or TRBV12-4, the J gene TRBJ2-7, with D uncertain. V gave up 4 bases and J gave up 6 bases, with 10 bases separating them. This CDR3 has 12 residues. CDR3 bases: TGTGCCAGCAGTTCCACTAAGGGCGAGCAGTACTTC. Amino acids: CASSSTKGEQYF.

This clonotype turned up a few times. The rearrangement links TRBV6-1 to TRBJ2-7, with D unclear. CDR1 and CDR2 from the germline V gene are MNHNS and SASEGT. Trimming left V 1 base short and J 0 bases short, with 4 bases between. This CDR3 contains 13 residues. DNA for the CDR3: TGTGCCAGCAGTGAAGGGAGCTCCTACGAGCAGTACGTC. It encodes CASSEGSSYEQYV.

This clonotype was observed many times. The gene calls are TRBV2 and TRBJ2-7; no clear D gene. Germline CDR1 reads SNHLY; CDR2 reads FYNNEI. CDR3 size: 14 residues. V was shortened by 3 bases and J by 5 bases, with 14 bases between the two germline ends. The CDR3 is CASSDSGRKDEQYF. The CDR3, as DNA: TGTGCCAGCAGTGACTCAGGTCGAAAGGACGAGCAGTACTTC.

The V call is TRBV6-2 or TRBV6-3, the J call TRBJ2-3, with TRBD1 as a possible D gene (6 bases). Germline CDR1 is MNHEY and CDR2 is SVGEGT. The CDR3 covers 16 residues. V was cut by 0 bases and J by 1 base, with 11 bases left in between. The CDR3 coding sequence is TGTGCCAGCAGTTACTCGTTTTCAGGGGGCACAGATACGCAGTATTTT. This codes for CASSYSFSGGTDTQYF.

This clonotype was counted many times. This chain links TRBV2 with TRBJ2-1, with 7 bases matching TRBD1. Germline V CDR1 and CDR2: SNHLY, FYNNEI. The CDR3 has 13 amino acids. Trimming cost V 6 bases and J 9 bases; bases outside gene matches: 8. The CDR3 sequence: CASRRGQFIEQFF. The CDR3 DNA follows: TGTGCCAGCAGGAGGGGACAGTTCATTGAGCAGTTCTTC.

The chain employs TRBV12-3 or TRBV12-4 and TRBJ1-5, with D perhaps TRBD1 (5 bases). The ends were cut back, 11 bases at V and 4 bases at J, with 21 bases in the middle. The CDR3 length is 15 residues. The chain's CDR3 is CASNPGTAPNQPQHF. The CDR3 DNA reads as TGTGCCTCTAATCCCGGGACGGCCCCGAATCAGCCCCAGCATTTT.

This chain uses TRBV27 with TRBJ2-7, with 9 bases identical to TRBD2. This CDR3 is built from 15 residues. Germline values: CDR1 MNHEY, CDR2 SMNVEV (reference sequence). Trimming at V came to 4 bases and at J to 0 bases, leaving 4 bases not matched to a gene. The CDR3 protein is CASSSIAGVSYEQYF. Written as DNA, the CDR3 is TGTGCCAGCAGTTCGATAGCGGGAGTCTCCTACGAGCAGTACTTC.

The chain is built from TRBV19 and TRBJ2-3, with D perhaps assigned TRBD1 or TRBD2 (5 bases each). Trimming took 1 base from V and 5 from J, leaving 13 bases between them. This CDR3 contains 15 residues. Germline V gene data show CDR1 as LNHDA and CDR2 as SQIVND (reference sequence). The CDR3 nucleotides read TGTGCCAGTAGTATAGTCCCCGGGGCACAAGATACGCAGTATTTT. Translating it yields CASSIVPGAQDTQYF.

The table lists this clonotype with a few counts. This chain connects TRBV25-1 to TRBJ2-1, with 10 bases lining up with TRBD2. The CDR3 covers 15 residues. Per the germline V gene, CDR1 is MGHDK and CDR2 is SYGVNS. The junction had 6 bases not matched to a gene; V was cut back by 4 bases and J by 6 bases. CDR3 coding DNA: TGTGCCAGCAGTGCCCTAGCGGGAGAAGGCAATGAGCAGTTCTTC. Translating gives CASSALAGEGNEQFF.

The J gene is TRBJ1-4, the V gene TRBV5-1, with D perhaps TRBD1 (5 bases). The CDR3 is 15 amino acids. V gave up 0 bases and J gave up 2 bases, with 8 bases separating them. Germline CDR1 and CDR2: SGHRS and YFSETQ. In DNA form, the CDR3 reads TGCGCCAGCAGCTTGGTGGCAGGGACTAATGAAAAACTGTTTTTT. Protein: CASSLVAGTNEKLFF. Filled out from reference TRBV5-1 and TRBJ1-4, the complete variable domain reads KAGVTQTPRYLIKTRGQQVTLSCSPISGHRSVSWYQQTPGQGLQFLFEYFSETQRNKGNFPGRFSGRQFSNSRSEMNVSTLELGDSALYLCASSLVAGTNEKLFFGSGTQLSVL.

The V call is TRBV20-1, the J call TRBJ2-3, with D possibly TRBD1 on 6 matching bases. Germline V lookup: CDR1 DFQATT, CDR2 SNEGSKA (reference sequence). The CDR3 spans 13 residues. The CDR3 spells CSAVTGPTDTQYF. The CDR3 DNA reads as TGCAGCGCCGTGACAGGTCCAACAGATACGCAGTATTTT.

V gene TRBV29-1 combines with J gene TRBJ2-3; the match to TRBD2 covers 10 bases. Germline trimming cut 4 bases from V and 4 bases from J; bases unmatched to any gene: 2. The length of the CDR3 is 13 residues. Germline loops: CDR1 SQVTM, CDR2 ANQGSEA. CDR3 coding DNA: TGCAGCGTTGGTCTAGCGGGGGCAGATACGCAGTATTTT. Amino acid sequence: CSVGLAGADTQYF.

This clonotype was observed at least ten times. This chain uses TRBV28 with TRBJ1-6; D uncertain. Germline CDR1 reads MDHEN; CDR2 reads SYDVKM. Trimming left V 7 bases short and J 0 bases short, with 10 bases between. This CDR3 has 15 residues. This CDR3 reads CASTGGYSYNSPLHF. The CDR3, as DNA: TGTGCCAGCACCGGTGGTTACTCCTATAATTCACCCCTCCACTTT.

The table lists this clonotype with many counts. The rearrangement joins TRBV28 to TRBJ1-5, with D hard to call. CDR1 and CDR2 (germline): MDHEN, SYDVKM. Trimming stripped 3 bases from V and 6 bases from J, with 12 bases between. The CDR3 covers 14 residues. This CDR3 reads CASSFSGNGQPQHF. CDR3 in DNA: TGTGCCAGCAGTTTTTCGGGGAACGGTCAGCCCCAGCATTTT.

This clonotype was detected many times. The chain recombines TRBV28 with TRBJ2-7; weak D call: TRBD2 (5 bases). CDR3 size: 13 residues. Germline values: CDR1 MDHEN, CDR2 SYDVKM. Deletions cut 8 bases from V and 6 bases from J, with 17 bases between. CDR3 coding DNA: TGTGCCAGCCTAAAAACCGTCGCGGGCGAGCAGTACTTC. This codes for CASLKTVAGEQYF. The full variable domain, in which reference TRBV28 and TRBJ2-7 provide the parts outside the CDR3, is DVKVTQSSRYLVKRTGEKVFLECVQDMDHENMFWYRQDPGLGLRLIYFSYDVKMKEKGDIPEGYSVSREKKERFSLILESASTNQTSMYLCASLKTVAGEQYFGPGTRLTVT.

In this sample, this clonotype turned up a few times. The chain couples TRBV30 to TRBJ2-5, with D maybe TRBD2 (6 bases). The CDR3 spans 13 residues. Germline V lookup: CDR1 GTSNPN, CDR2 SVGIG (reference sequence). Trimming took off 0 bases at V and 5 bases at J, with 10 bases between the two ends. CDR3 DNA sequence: TGTGCCTGGAGTGTACTTGGGGGGGAGACCCAGTACTTC. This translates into CAWSVLGGETQYF.

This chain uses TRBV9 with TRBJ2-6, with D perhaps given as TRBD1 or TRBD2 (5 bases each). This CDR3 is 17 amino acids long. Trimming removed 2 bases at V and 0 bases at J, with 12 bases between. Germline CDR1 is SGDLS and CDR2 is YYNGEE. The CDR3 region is CASSVRDRYSGANVLTF. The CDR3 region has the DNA TGTGCCAGCAGCGTGAGGGACCGATACTCTGGGGCCAACGTCCTGACTTTC.

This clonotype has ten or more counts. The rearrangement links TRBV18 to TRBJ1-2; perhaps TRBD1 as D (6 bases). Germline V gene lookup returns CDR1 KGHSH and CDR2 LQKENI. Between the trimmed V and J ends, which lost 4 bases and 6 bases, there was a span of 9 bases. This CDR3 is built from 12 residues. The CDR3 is CASSRTDDGYTF. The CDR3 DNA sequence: TGTGCCAGCTCACGGACAGACGATGGCTACACCTTC. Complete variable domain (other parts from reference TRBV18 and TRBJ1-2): NAGVMQNPRHLVRRRGQEARLRCSPMKGHSHVYWYRQLPEEGLKFMVYLQKENIIDESGMPKERFSAEFPKEGPSILRIQQVVRGDSAAYFCASSRTDDGYTFGSGTRLTVV.

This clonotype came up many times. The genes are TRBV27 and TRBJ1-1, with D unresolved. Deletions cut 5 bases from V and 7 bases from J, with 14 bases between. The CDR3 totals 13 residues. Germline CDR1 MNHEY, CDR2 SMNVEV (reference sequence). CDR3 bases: TGTGCCAGCAGTCCGCAAGACGGTTATGAAGCTTTCTTT. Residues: CASSPQDGYEAFF.

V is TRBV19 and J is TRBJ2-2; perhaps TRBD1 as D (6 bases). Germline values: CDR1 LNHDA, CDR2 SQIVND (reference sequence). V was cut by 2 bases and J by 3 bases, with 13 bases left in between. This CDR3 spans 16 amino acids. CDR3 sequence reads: CASSIFGQGYTGELFF. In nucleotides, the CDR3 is TGTGCCAGTAGTATATTCGGGCAGGGGTACACCGGGGAGCTGTTTTTT.

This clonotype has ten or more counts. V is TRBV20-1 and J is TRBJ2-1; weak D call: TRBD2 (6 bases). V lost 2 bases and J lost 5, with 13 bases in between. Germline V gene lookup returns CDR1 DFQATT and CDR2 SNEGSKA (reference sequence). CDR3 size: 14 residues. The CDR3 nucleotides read TGCAGTGCTAGACATGCGAGGGAGGACAATGAGCAGTTCTTC. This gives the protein CSARHAREDNEQFF.

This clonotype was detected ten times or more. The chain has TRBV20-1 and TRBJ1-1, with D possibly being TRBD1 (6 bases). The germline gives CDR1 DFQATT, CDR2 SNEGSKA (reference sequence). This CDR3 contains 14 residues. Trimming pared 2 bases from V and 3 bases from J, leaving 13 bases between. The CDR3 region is CSARRGGRDTEAFF. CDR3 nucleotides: TGCAGTGCTAGACGGGGGGGGCGCGACACTGAAGCTTTCTTT.